The 14 T cell receptor beta chains given below trace back to one sample, sequenced in a study of blood T cell repertoires in COVID-19. Using immunoSEQ multiplex PCR, the repertoire was profiled, and TCRdb retains in-frame clones only, with some absent. In the table there are about 170,000 clones, over 80% of which are singletons. Sequences were obtained from peripheral blood. These receptor sequences come from an older woman with acute or convalescent COVID-19.

Comments on this clone: The junction differs from germline at one of its ends, possibly a read error. The chain joins TRBV7-7 to TRBJ2-2; 12 positions agree with TRBD2. The CDR3 is 16 amino acids. CDR1 SSHAT and CDR2 FNYEAQ come from the germline V gene (reference sequence). CDR3 amino acids: CASSSSGGANTGELFF. The CDR3, as DNA: TGTGCTAGCAGCTCTAGCGGGGGGGCGAACACCGGGGAGCTGTTTTTT.

The chain links TRBV11-2 to TRBJ1-6; TRBD1 agrees at 9 bases. This CDR3 comprises 18 residues. Germline assignment: CDR1 SGHAT and CDR2 FQNNGV. V was clipped by 3 bases and J by 0 bases; unmatched bases: 6. CDR3 DNA sequence: TGTGCCAGCAGCTTCCGGGACAGGGCTAGCTCCTATAATTCACCCCTCCACTTT. Protein: CASSFRDRASSYNSPLHF. Complete variable domain (other parts from reference TRBV11-2 and TRBJ1-6): EAGVAQSPRYKIIEKRQSVAFWCNPISGHATLYWYQQILGQGPKLLIQFQNNGVVDDSQLPKDRFSAERLKGVDSTLKIQPAKLEDSAVYLCASSFRDRASSYNSPLHFGNGTRLTVT.

CDR3 nucleotides: TGCGCCAGCAGCCAAGGGTCCGGGGTAGGTGGCTACACCTTC. Protein product: CASSQGSGVGGYTF. The genes are TRBV4-1 and TRBJ1-2; D not resolved. CDR3 length equals 14 residues. Germline V CDR1 and CDR2: MGHRA, YSYEKL. Trimming removed 1 base at V and 7 bases at J, with 13 bases between.

This clone was picked up a small number of times. The rearrangement joins TRBV5-6 to TRBJ2-7, with TRBD1 matching 10 bases. This CDR3 has 15 residues. V was clipped by 5 bases and J by 6 bases; unmatched bases: 11. Per the germline V gene, CDR1 is SGHDT and CDR2 is YYEEEE. The CDR3 spells CASRDRGRFPGEQYF. As DNA, the CDR3 is TGTGCCAGCAGAGACAGGGGGCGCTTTCCGGGCGAGCAGTACTTC.

The chain is built from TRBV18 and TRBJ2-5; TRBD2 agrees at 12 bases. Germline V gene sequence: CDR1 KGHSH, CDR2 LQKENI. This CDR3 region has 16 residues. Trimming at V came to 3 bases and at J to 5 bases, leaving 7 bases not matched to a gene. DNA of the CDR3: TGTGCCAGCTCACCGGGACTAGCGGGCGGTTCGGAGACCCAGTACTTC. Translation: CASSPGLAGGSETQYF.

The CDR3 coding sequence is TGTGCCAGTCGGACAGGGGGGGATAATTCACCCCTCCACTTT. Its translation: CASRTGGDNSPLHF. This chain links TRBV19 with TRBJ1-6; 10 bases fit TRBD1. This CDR3 contains 14 residues. J gave up 5 bases and V 8 bases, and 3 bases lay outside the gene matches. Germline assignment: CDR1 LNHDA and CDR2 SQIVND (reference sequence). Supplemented by reference TRBV19 and TRBJ1-6, the full variable domain reads DGGITQSPKYLFRKEGQNVTLSCEQNLNHDAMYWYRQDPGQGLRLIYYSQIVNDFQKGDIAEGYSVSREKKESFPLTVTSAQKNPTAFYLCASRTGGDNSPLHFGNGTRLTVT.

This chain uses TRBV28 with TRBJ2-2, with 9 bases that match TRBD1. V shed 5 bases, J shed 6 bases, and the junction held 7 bases outside the gene matches. The CDR3 totals 15 residues. CDR1 and CDR2 (germline): MDHEN, SYDVKM. For the CDR3, the DNA is TGTGCCAGCAGTCCTCCGGACAGGGGAGCCGGGGAGCTGTTTTTT. This encodes CASSPPDRGAGELFF.

The chain employs TRBV12-5 and TRBJ2-1, with a weak D call TRBD1 (6 bases). V was cut by 1 base and J by 5 bases, with 18 bases left in between. Per the germline V gene, CDR1 is LGHNT and CDR2 is FRNRAP. The CDR3 is made up of 17 amino acids. CDR3 residues: CASGLGNPGHLNNEQFF. The CDR3 coding sequence is TGTGCTAGTGGTTTGGGGAATCCGGGACACCTCAACAATGAGCAGTTCTTC.

This clone has a single count. The CDR3 loop is CASSEYSGSRTDTQYF. CDR3 bases: TGCGCCAGCAGTGAGTACTCAGGGTCACGCACAGATACGCAGTATTTT. This chain joins TRBV10-1 and TRBJ2-3; D might be TRBD1 (5 bases). Germline V lookup: CDR1 WNHNN, CDR2 SYGVQD (reference sequence). The V end was cut by 1 base, the J end by 1 base, with 12 bases between. CDR3 length: 16 amino acids.

This rearrangement joins TRBV3-1 (or the pseudogene TRBV3-2) to TRBJ1-1; D call uncertain. Trimming cost V 4 bases and J 2 bases, with 5 bases left between them. CDR1 LGHDT and CDR2 YNNKEL come from the germline V gene (reference sequence). The CDR3 length is 12 residues. The CDR3 DNA sequence: TGTGCCAGCAGCCCCCGTAACACTGAAGCTTTCTTT. It specifies CASSPRNTEAFF.

The chain is built from TRBV15 and TRBJ1-5, with D perhaps TRBD1 (6 bases). The V and J ends lost 1 base and 6 bases respectively, with 16 bases between them. The length of the CDR3 is 16 residues. Germline lookup yields CDR1 LNHNV and CDR2 YYDKDF (reference sequence). The CDR3 region is CATSRGGRRDPQPQHF. The CDR3 DNA is TGTGCCACCAGCAGAGGGGGGCGTCGGGATCCTCAGCCCCAGCATTTT.

A few counts support this clone. CDR3 in amino acids: CASSLKGDTEAFF. DNA of the CDR3: TGCGCCAGCAGCCTCAAAGGGGACACTGAAGCTTTCTTT. The chain joins TRBV5-1 to TRBJ1-1, with D possibly TRBD1 on 5 matching bases. Looked up from germline, CDR1 is SGHRS and CDR2 is YFSETQ. The CDR3 consists of 13 residues. V gave up 4 bases and J gave up 3 bases, with 10 bases separating them.

J is TRBJ2-1 and V is TRBV5-1, with D maybe TRBD1 (6 bases). Germline assignment: CDR1 SGHRS and CDR2 YFSETQ. V was clipped by 0 bases and J by 9 bases, with 19 bases between them. The CDR3 is 16 residues long. Written as DNA, the CDR3 is TGCGCCAGCAGCTTGGGATCCGGGCAATCCAGGGGTGAGCAGTTCTTC. This sequence encodes CASSLGSGQSRGEQFF.

The V and J genes are TRBV5-4 and TRBJ1-2; the match to TRBD1 covers 8 bases. The CDR3 totals 15 residues. Germline assignment: CDR1 SGHNT and CDR2 YYREEE (reference sequence). With 4 bases clipped from V and 5 bases from J, the junction kept 10 bases outside the gene matches. DNA of the CDR3: TGTGCCAGCAGCCAGAACAGGGGGACCCATTATGGCTACACCTTC. It yields the protein CASSQNRGTHYGYTF.